The sequence of this TCR beta chain was determined in a study of regulatory T cells in long-lasting Graves disease. Time point denoted: newly diagnosed GD, antithyroid drugs for less than 3 months. Extracted RNA from PBMCs served as the source of the TCR library. iRepertoire HTBI primers and Arm-PCR of CDR3 regions built TCR beta libraries. One entry per CDR3 protein results from TCRdb running MiXCR on the multiplex PCR reads. In the table there are over 500,000 distinct CDR3 sequences, around 17% of which are singletons. V was trimmed by 3 bases and J by 4 bases, leaving 12 bases between them. The CDR3 consists of 13 residues. Germline CDR1 reads DFQATT; CDR2 reads SNEGSKA (reference sequence). The data were also submitted as part of a second study, on T cells in Graves' hyperthyroidism and ophthalmopathy. That study adds: Uncontrolled infection, other autoimmune disease, pregnancy or lactation barred patients from enrollment. The HTBI primer set was used in a first-round RT-PCR of the TCR CDR3. Separating ophthalmopathy from stable hyperthyroidism was achieved by a 13 V-J model.

This clonotype originated in a woman aged 25 to 39 with Graves disease. The chain couples TRBV20-1 to TRBJ1-1; D not resolved. Sequences were derived from peripheral blood mononuclear cells (PBMCs), sampled at new diagnosis, from a patient treated with antithyroid drugs. The CDR3 sequence is CSARLPGITEAFF. The CDR3 nucleotides are TGCAGTGCTAGGCTTCCGGGGATCACTGAAGCTTTCTTT.